A single sample gave rise to the 30 T cell receptor beta chains below, sequenced in a study of blood T cell repertoires in COVID-19. Profiling relied on immunoSEQ multiplex PCR, and the TCRdb table lists in-frame clones only, not all of them. The sample lists about 370,000 clones, around 87% seen once, with 10% in the top ten. What was sequenced was peripheral blood. These receptors came from a woman in her twenties or thirties with COVID-19, enrolled during active disease.

The chain recombines TRBV21-1 with TRBJ2-7; the table assigns TRBD2, which was not confirmed against the DNA. TRBV21-1 is a documented pseudogene. There are 15 residues in the CDR3. CDR3 residues: CASSKVCEGTYEQYF. DNA of the CDR3: TGTGCCAGCAGCAAAGTGTGTGAGGGAACCTACGAGCAGTACTTC.

The chain carries TRBV2 and TRBJ2-1; TRBD2 is a possible D gene (6 bases). V was clipped by 6 bases and J by 9 bases, with 15 bases between them. The CDR3 length is 13 residues. Per germline, CDR1 SNHLY and CDR2 FYNNEI. The CDR3 DNA reads as TGTGCCAGCAGGGGGGACTCCCTGACTGAGCAGTTCTTC. Translated: CASRGDSLTEQFF.

This clone was recorded at least ten times. This sequence joins TRBV2 and TRBJ1-2; D remains ambiguous. Germline lookup yields CDR1 SNHLY and CDR2 FYNNEI. V was trimmed by 1 base and J by 2 bases, leaving 8 bases between them. The CDR3 extends over 14 amino acids. CDR3 in amino acids: CASSEVTVNYGYTF. The CDR3 region has the DNA TGTGCCAGCAGTGAAGTAACAGTAAACTATGGCTACACCTTC. The variable domain in full, completed from reference TRBV2 and TRBJ1-2, reads EPEVTQTPSHQVTQMGQEVILRCVPISNHLYFYWYRQILGQKVEFLVSFYNNEISEKSEIFDDQFSVERPDGSNFTLKIRSTKLEDSAMYFCASSEVTVNYGYTFGSGTRLTVV.

This clone was detected once. The chain links TRBV30 to TRBJ1-1; possible D gene TRBD1, 6 bases. CDR3 length: 13 residues. The V gene's germline CDR1 is GTSNPN and CDR2 SVGIG (reference sequence). Trimming took off 8 bases at V and 7 bases at J, with 20 bases between the two ends. CDR3 in amino acids: CARSQGIGNEAFF. CDR3 sequence (DNA): TGTGCCCGTAGCCAGGGGATTGGAAATGAAGCTTTCTTT.

The chain is built from TRBV5-1 and TRBJ1-2; 10 bases match TRBD1. The CDR3 consists of 15 residues. Trimming at V came to 0 bases and at J to 2 bases, leaving 1 base not matched to a gene. Germline V gene lookup returns CDR1 SGHRS and CDR2 YFSETQ. This CDR3 reads CASSLGTGGNYGYTF. DNA of the CDR3: TGCGCCAGCAGCTTGGGGACAGGGGGAAACTATGGCTACACCTTC.

The sample holds a few counts of this clone. The chain joins TRBV5-4 to TRBJ1-2; D ambiguous. Germline V lookup: CDR1 SGHNT, CDR2 YYREEE (reference sequence). This CDR3 contains 15 residues. V lost 5 bases and J lost 8, with 22 bases in between. The CDR3 DNA reads as TGTGCCAGCAGTTCCGGCGACGGCCTGGCAGGAGGCTACACCTTC. Protein product: CASSSGDGLAGGYTF.

The V call is TRBV28, the J call TRBJ2-1, with 7 bases lining up with TRBD2. The V segment lost 4 bases and the J segment 0 bases; nucleotides outside the gene matches: 18. The CDR3 length is 20 residues. Germline values: CDR1 MDHEN, CDR2 SYDVKM. The CDR3 sequence: CASSSPWAKGGWGSYNEQFF. The CDR3 coding sequence is TGTGCCAGCAGTTCCCCCTGGGCTAAGGGAGGGTGGGGCTCCTACAATGAGCAGTTCTTC.

The genes are TRBV27 and TRBJ1-5; tentatively, D is TRBD1 (6 bases). The V end was cut by 2 bases, the J end by 1 base, with 9 bases between. Germline CDR1 and CDR2: MNHEY and SMNVEV (reference sequence). The length of the CDR3 is 15 residues. The CDR3 DNA reads TGTGCCAGCAGTTTAGGTCAGGGGAGCAATCAGCCCCAGCATTTT. Its protein is CASSLGQGSNQPQHF.

This rearrangement joins TRBV25-1 to TRBJ2-7; D unresolved. Germline V gene data show CDR1 as MGHDK and CDR2 as SYGVNS. V was cut by 4 bases and J by 2 bases, with 3 bases left in between. CDR3 size: 11 residues. Here the CDR3 reads CASSVAYEQYF. The CDR3 coding sequence is TGTGCCAGCAGTGTCGCCTACGAGCAGTACTTC.

This clone appeared a single time. V gene TRBV2 combines with J gene TRBJ1-1; 7 bases are a match to TRBD1. V gave up 6 bases and J gave up 2 bases; unmatched junction bases: 6. Germline V CDR1 and CDR2: SNHLY, FYNNEI. This CDR3 region has 14 residues. CDR3 DNA sequence: TGTGCCAGCAGGGGTGACAGGGCAAACACTGAAGCTTTCTTT. Its protein product is CASRGDRANTEAFF.

The genes are TRBV5-1 and TRBJ2-5; no clear D. Germline V gene sequence: CDR1 SGHRS, CDR2 YFSETQ. V lost 2 bases and J 1 base, leaving 3 bases between the germline ends. The CDR3 length is 12 residues. DNA for the CDR3: TGCGCCAGCAGCTTCTCCCAAGAGACCCAGTACTTC. It codes for CASSFSQETQYF.

V and J are TRBV5-6 and TRBJ2-3, with a possible D match to TRBD2 (6 bases). The CDR3 is made up of 15 amino acids. From germline, CDR1 is SGHDT and CDR2 YYEEEE. V was cut by 2 bases and J by 4 bases, with 14 bases left in between. The CDR3 sequence: CASSFTEGSADTQYF. CDR3 nucleotide sequence: TGTGCCAGCAGCTTTACGGAGGGGAGCGCAGATACGCAGTATTTT.

The chain employs TRBV6-4 and TRBJ1-3, with D maybe TRBD1 (5 bases). Trimming removed 6 bases at V and 4 bases at J, with 19 bases between. CDR3 length: 16 residues. Germline V lookup: CDR1 MRHNA, CDR2 SNTAGT. CDR3 amino acids: CASRANDEGRGNTIYF. The CDR3 DNA reads as TGTGCCAGCAGAGCGAATGATGAGGGGAGGGGAAACACCATATATTTT.

The rearrangement joins TRBV25-1 to TRBJ2-3; tentatively, D is TRBD1 (5 bases). CDR3 length equals 17 residues. The germline V gene has CDR1 MGHDK and CDR2 SYGVNS. V was cut by 0 bases and J by 0 bases, with 13 bases left in between. The CDR3 DNA is TGTGCCAGCAGTGAATATGGGGCACAATCTAGCACAGATACGCAGTATTTT. This gives the protein CASSEYGAQSSTDTQYF.

Worth noting for this clone: The identical CDR3 is also encoded by other nucleotide sequences in the sample. V usage is TRBV19 and J usage is TRBJ2-7; no reliable D call. The CDR3 totals 14 residues. Per the germline V gene, CDR1 is LNHDA and CDR2 is SQIVND (reference sequence). Trimming removed 1 base at V and 1 base at J, with 8 bases between. In DNA form, the CDR3 reads TGTGCCAGTAGTATAGGCGGCCTTTCCTACGAGCAGTACTTC. Its translation is CASSIGGLSYEQYF.

This chain links TRBV28 with TRBJ2-4; D is unclear. The V and J ends lost 0 bases and 3 bases respectively, with 6 bases between them. The CDR3 totals 14 residues. Germline V gives CDR1 MDHEN, CDR2 SYDVKM. CDR3 sequence reads: CASSLWHGKNIQYF. The DNA of the CDR3 is TGTGCCAGCAGTTTATGGCACGGCAAAAACATTCAGTACTTC.

The chain joins TRBV19 to TRBJ1-4; no reliable D call. V lost 7 bases to trimming and J lost 12 bases, with 21 bases between them. The V gene's germline CDR1 is LNHDA and CDR2 SQIVND (reference sequence). CDR3 length: 14 amino acids. CDR3 sequence (DNA): TGTGCCAGTACGCATAGGACCGGAGGGTATCAACTGTTTTTT. Protein sequence: CASTHRTGGYQLFF. The full variable domain, completed using reference TRBV19 and TRBJ1-4, is DGGITQSPKYLFRKEGQNVTLSCEQNLNHDAMYWYRQDPGQGLRLIYYSQIVNDFQKGDIAEGYSVSREKKESFPLTVTSAQKNPTAFYLCASTHRTGGYQLFFGSGTQLSVL.

This chain links TRBV27 with TRBJ2-3; D unclear. The CDR3 is 14 residues long. Trimming took 5 bases from V and 6 from J, leaving 15 bases between them. Germline CDR1 reads MNHEY; CDR2 reads SMNVEV (reference sequence). CDR3 protein: CASSRSPETDTQYF. In DNA, the CDR3 is TGTGCCAGCAGTCGTAGCCCGGAGACGGATACGCAGTATTTT.

The chain employs TRBV5-5 and TRBJ2-7; TRBD1 matches at 8 bases. This CDR3 spans 17 amino acids. V dropped 3 bases and J dropped 1; count of bases not matched to a gene: 12. The V gene's germline CDR1 is SGHKS and CDR2 YYEKEE (reference sequence). In nucleotides, the CDR3 is TGTGCCAGCAGCTCGGATCCACCGGGACAGGAGTCCTACGAGCAGTACTTC. Protein product: CASSSDPPGQESYEQYF.

The chain links TRBV28 to TRBJ2-7; TRBD2 is a possible D gene (5 bases). CDR3 length: 14 residues. The germline V and J ends were trimmed by 5 bases and 2 bases, with 13 bases remaining between them. From germline, CDR1 is MDHEN and CDR2 SYDVKM. DNA for the CDR3: TGTGCCAGCAGTACCTGGACGGGGACCTACGAGCAGTACTTC. This translates into CASSTWTGTYEQYF.

The CDR3 region is CASSDVGWGLEENEQFF. The CDR3, as DNA: TGTGCCAGCAGTGATGTGGGATGGGGACTAGAGGAGAATGAGCAGTTCTTC. The chain joins TRBV25-1 to TRBJ2-1, with 8 nucleotides matching TRBD2. The V gene's germline CDR1 is MGHDK and CDR2 SYGVNS. The J segment lost 7 bases and the V segment lost 3 bases, leaving 14 bases of the junction unmatched. This CDR3 region has 17 residues.

The J gene is TRBJ1-1, the V gene TRBV4-1; a weak D match, TRBD1 (5 bases). The germline V gene has CDR1 MGHRA and CDR2 YSYEKL. The length of the CDR3 is 15 residues. The germline V and J ends were trimmed by 1 base and 3 bases, with 12 bases remaining between them. The CDR3 region has the DNA TGCGCCAGCAGCCAAGGTCCCGGGGGGGACACTGAAGCTTTCTTT. Protein sequence: CASSQGPGGDTEAFF.

This clone was found once. The chain joins TRBV5-1 to TRBJ2-1; TRBD2 is a possible D gene (6 bases). Deletions cut 4 bases from V and 7 bases from J, with 15 bases between. This CDR3 is 14 amino acids long. CDR1 and CDR2 from the germline V gene are SGHRS and YFSETQ. For the CDR3, the DNA is TGCGCCAGCAGCGATGGGACGGCGGGGAATGAGCAGTTCTTC. It encodes CASSDGTAGNEQFF.

The V and J genes are TRBV9 and TRBJ2-5; TRBD1 might be the D (6 bases). This CDR3 spans 15 amino acids. The V gene's germline CDR1 is SGDLS and CDR2 YYNGEE. Between the trimmed V and J ends, which lost 6 bases and 2 bases, there was a span of 17 bases. The CDR3 DNA follows: TGTGCCAGCACCCCTATCGGGACAAATCAAGAGACCCAGTACTTC. This codes for CASTPIGTNQETQYF.

The CDR3 sequence: CASSLSAGYEQYF. In nucleotides, the CDR3 is TGTGCCAGCAGTTTATCGGCGGGGTACGAGCAGTACTTC. The gene calls are TRBV27 and TRBJ2-7, with D tentatively TRBD2 (6 bases). This CDR3 has 13 amino acids. The V and J ends lost 0 bases and 4 bases respectively, with 7 bases between them. The germline CDR1 and CDR2 sequences are MNHEY and SMNVEV (reference sequence).

This chain links TRBV29-1 with TRBJ2-1, with 11 bases fitting TRBD1. Germline trimming cut 6 bases from V and 4 bases from J; bases unmatched to any gene: 8. Germline V lookup: CDR1 SQVTM, CDR2 ANQGSEA. CDR3 length equals 15 residues. CDR3 region: CSVGDRGVPYNEQFF. CDR3 sequence (DNA): TGCAGCGTGGGGGACAGGGGGGTGCCTTACAATGAGCAGTTCTTC.

This clone has just a few counts. The chain is built from TRBV5-6 and TRBJ1-1; D may be TRBD1 (5 bases). Germline CDR1 SGHDT, CDR2 YYEEEE. CDR3 size: 14 residues. Trimming took off 7 bases at V and 4 bases at J, with 17 bases between the two ends. For the CDR3, the DNA is TGTGCCAGCTTATGGTTGGGAAGGGGCACTGAAGCTTTCTTT. Its protein product is CASLWLGRGTEAFF. Using reference TRBV5-6 and TRBJ1-1 for the parts outside the CDR3, the full variable domain is DAGVTQSPTHLIKTRGQQVTLRCSPKSGHDTVSWYQQALGQGPQFIFQYYEEEERQRGNFPDRFSGHQFPNYSSELNVNALLLGDSALYLCASLWLGRGTEAFFGQGTRLTVV.

CDR3 sequence reads: CASSLGQSNEKLFF. The CDR3 coding sequence is TGTGCCAGCAGTTTGGGACAGAGTAATGAAAAACTGTTTTTT. The chain recombines TRBV28 with TRBJ1-4; 7 positions match TRBD1. Germline V gene lookup returns CDR1 MDHEN and CDR2 SYDVKM. The CDR3 is 14 residues long. The V segment lost 3 bases and the J segment 4 bases; nucleotides outside the gene matches: 2.

In this sample, this clone turned up a few times. The chain joins TRBV6-5 to TRBJ2-7, with a possible D match to TRBD2 (5 bases). The CDR3 is made up of 13 amino acids. The germline V and J ends were trimmed by 6 bases and 0 bases, with 9 bases remaining between them. Germline lookup yields CDR1 MNHEY and CDR2 SVGAGI. The CDR3, as DNA: TGTGCCAGCAGAAGAGCGGACTCCTACGAGCAGTACTTC. Translating gives CASRRADSYEQYF.

The chain employs TRBV28 and TRBJ2-1; D might be TRBD1 (6 bases). This CDR3 comprises 16 residues. CDR1 and CDR2 (germline): MDHEN, SYDVKM. V gave up 10 bases and J gave up 0 bases, with 19 bases separating them. The CDR3 loop is CATDSQGLSSYNEQFF. CDR3 in DNA: TGTGCCACCGACTCACAGGGTCTTAGCTCCTACAATGAGCAGTTCTTC.